A single TCR beta chain is shown here with its context. Losses at the gene ends were 6 bases for V and 2 bases for J; bases not matched to a gene: 4. Germline V gene data show CDR1 as SQVTM and CDR2 as ANQGSEA. CDR3 size: 13 residues. MiXCR was run by TCRdb on the RT-PCR reads, yielding one entry per CDR3 protein. The repertoire holds 450,000 to 600,000 distinct CDR3 sequences, with less than 8% as singletons. The sample is drawn from a study of response to subunit inactivated influenza vaccine. The source material was PBMCs from blood, sampled around 2 years after vaccination. This TCR was recovered from a man in his fifties or sixties who received an inactivated influenza vaccine. The chain carries TRBV29-1 and TRBJ2-3; TRBD2 agrees at 8 bases. This chain's CDR3 is CSVVAGSTDTQYF. The CDR3 DNA sequence: TGCAGCGTCGTAGCGGGGTCCACAGATACGCAGTATTTT.